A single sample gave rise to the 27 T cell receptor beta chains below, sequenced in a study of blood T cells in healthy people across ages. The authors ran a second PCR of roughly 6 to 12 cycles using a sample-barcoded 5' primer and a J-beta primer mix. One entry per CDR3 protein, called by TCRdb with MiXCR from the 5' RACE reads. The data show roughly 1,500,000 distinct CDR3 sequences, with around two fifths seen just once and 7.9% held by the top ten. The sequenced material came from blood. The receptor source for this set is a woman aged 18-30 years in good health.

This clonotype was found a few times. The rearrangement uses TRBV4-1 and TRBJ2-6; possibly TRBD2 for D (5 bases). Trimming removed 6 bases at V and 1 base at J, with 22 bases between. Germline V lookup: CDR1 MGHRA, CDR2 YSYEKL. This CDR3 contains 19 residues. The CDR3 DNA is TGCGCCAGCAGACCATTTCAATTTATTCGGGGTTCTGGGGCCAACGTCCTGACTTTC. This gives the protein CASRPFQFIRGSGANVLTF.

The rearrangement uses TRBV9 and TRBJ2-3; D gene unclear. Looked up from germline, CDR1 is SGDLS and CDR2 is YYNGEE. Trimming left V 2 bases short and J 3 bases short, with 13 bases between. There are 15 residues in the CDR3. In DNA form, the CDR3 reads TGTGCCAGCAGCGTCAGATTACAGAATACAGATACGCAGTATTTT. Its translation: CASSVRLQNTDTQYF.

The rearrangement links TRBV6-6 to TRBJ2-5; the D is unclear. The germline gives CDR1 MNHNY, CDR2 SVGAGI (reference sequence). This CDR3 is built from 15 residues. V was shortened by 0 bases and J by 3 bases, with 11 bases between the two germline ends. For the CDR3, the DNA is TGTGCCAGCAGTTACTCATGGGTCTCCAAAGAGACCCAGTACTTC. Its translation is CASSYSWVSKETQYF.

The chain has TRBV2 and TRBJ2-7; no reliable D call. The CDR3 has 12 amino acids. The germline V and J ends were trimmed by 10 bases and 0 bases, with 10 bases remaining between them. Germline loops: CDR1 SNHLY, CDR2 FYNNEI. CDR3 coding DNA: TGTGCCATGGCAGTTGACTCCTACGAGCAGTACTTC. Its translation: CAMAVDSYEQYF.

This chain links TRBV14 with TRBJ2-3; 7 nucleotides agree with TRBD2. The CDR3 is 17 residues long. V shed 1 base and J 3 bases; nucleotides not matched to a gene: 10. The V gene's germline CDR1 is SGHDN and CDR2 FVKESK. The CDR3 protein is CASSQAHLAGETDTQYF. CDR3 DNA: TGTGCCAGCAGCCAAGCCCACCTGGCGGGAGAAACAGATACGCAGTATTTT.

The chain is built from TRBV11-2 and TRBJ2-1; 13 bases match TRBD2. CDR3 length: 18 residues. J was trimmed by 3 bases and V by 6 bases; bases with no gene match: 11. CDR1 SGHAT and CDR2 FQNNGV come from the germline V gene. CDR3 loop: CASRSGLAGAFYYNEQFF. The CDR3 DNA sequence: TGTGCCAGCAGATCAGGACTAGCGGGAGCCTTCTACTACAATGAGCAGTTCTTC.

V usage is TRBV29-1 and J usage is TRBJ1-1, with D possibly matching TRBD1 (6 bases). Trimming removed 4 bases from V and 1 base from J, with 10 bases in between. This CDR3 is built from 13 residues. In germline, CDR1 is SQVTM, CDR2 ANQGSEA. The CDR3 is CSVAQDRNTEAFF. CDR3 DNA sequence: TGCAGCGTTGCTCAGGACAGGAACACTGAAGCTTTCTTT. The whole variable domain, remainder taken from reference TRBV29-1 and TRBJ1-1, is SAVISQKPSRDICQRGTSLTIQCQVDSQVTMMFWYRQQPGQSLTLIATANQGSEATYESGFVIDKFPISRPNLTFSTLTVSNMSPEDSSIYLCSVAQDRNTEAFFGQGTRLTVV.

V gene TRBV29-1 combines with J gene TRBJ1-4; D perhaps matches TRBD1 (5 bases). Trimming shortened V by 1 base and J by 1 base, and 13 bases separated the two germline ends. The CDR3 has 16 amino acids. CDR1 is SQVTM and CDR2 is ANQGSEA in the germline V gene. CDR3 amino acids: CSVEVGGRLTNEKLFF. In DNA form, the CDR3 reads TGCAGCGTTGAAGTGGGGGGACGACTAACTAATGAAAAACTGTTTTTT.

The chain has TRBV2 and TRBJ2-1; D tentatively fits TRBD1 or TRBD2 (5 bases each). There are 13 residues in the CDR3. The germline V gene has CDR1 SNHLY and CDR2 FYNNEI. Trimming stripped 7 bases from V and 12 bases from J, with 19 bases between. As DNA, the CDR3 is TGTGCCAGCACCATGGGGGACGGACGTAGGCAGTTCTTC. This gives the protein CASTMGDGRRQFF.

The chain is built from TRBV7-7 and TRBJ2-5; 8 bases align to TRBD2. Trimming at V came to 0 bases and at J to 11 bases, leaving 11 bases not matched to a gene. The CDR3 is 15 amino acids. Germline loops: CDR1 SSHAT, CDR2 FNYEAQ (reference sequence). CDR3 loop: CASSLATSAVNEQYF. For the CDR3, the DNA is TGTGCCAGCAGCTTAGCGACTAGCGCGGTCAATGAGCAGTACTTC.

The CDR3 nucleotides read TGCAGTGCTCCCGCCTCTCAAGAGACCCAGTACTTC. This sequence encodes CSAPASQETQYF. The gene calls are TRBV20-1 and TRBJ2-5; D not certain. Germline lookup yields CDR1 DFQATT and CDR2 SNEGSKA (reference sequence). V lost 5 bases, J lost 2 bases, and 9 bases lay in between. This CDR3 comprises 12 residues.

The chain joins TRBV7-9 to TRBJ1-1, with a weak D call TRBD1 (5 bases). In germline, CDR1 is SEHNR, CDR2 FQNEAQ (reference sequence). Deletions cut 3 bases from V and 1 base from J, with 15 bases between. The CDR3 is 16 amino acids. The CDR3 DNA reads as TGTGCCAGCAGCTTCGGGACCGCCCCCGGGAACACTGAAGCTTTCTTT. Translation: CASSFGTAPGNTEAFF.

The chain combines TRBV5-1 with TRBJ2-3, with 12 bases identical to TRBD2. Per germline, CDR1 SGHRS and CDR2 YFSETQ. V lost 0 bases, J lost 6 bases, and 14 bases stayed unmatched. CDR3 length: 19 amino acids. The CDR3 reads CASSLVAPLAGGVMDTQYF. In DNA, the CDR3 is TGCGCCAGCAGCTTGGTGGCCCCACTAGCGGGGGGCGTGATGGATACGCAGTATTTT.

CDR3 amino acids: CAGQSGSYGYTF. The CDR3 DNA reads TGTGCCGGCCAATCCGGATCCTATGGCTACACCTTC. The chain couples TRBV6-1 to TRBJ1-2; unclear D gene. V lost 11 bases and J lost 4, with 14 bases in between. The CDR3 has 12 amino acids. Germline lookup yields CDR1 MNHNS and CDR2 SASEGT.

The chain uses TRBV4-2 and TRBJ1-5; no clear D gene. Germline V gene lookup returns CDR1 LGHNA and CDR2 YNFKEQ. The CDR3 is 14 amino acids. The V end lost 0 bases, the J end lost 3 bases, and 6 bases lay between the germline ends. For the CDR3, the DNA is TGTGCCAGCAGCCAAGATGAGGTCAATCAGCCCCAGCATTTT. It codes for CASSQDEVNQPQHF.

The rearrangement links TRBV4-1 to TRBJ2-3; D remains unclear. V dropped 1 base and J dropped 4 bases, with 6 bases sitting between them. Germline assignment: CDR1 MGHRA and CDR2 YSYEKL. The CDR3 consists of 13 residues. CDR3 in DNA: TGCGCCAGCAGCCAAGGTATTGCAGATACGCAGTATTTT. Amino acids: CASSQGIADTQYF.

The CDR3 loop reads CASSQDRVSGTGELFF. Here the CDR3 DNA reads TGTGCCAGCAGCCAAGATAGGGTTTCGGGGACCGGGGAGCTGTTTTTT. This chain joins TRBV3-1 and TRBJ2-2, with TRBD2 as a possible D gene (5 bases). V dropped 0 bases and J dropped 5 bases, with 13 bases sitting between them. The CDR3 consists of 16 residues. Per the germline V gene, CDR1 is LGHDT and CDR2 is YNNKEL (reference sequence).

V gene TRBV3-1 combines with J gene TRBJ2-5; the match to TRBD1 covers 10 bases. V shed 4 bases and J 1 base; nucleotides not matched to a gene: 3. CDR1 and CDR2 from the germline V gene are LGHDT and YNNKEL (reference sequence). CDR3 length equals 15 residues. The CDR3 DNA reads TGTGCCAGCAGCCCGGGACAGGGGAGCCAAGAGACCCAGTACTTC. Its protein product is CASSPGQGSQETQYF.

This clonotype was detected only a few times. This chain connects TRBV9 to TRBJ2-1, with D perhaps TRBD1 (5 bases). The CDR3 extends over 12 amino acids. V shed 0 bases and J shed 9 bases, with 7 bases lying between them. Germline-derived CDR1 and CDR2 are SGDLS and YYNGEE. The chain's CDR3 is CASSVEGVEQFF. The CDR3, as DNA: TGTGCCAGCAGCGTAGAAGGGGTTGAGCAGTTCTTC.

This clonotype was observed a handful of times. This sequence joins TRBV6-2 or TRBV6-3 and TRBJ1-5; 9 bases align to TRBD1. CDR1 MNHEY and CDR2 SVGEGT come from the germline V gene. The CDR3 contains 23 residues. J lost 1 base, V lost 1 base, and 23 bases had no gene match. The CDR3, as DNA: TGTGCCAGCAGTTACTTCGGGCACGGGAGGGACAGGGTTCTGTTAGCGAGCAATCAGCCCCAGCATTTT. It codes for CASSYFGHGRDRVLLASNQPQHF.

The CDR3 sequence: CASSLSPDTRNTEAFF. The DNA of the CDR3 is TGTGCCAGCAGTTTATCCCCGGACACCAGAAACACTGAAGCTTTCTTT. The J gene is TRBJ1-1, the V gene TRBV27, with D possibly matching TRBD1 (5 bases). This CDR3 region has 16 residues. Between the trimmed V and J ends, which lost 0 bases and 2 bases, there was a span of 13 bases. Per the germline V gene, CDR1 is MNHEY and CDR2 is SMNVEV (reference sequence).

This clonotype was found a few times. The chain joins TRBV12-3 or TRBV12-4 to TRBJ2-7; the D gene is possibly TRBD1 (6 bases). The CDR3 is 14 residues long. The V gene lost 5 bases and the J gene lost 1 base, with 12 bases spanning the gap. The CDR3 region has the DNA TGTGCCAGCAGTCGAGAACAGGGATCCTACGAGCAGTACTTC. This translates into CASSREQGSYEQYF.

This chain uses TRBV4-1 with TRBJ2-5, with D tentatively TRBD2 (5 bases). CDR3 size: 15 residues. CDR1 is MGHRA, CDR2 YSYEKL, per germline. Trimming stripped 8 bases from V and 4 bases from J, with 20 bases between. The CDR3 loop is CASSPQTNFGETQYF. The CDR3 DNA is TGCGCCAGCTCACCACAGACTAACTTTGGAGAGACCCAGTACTTC.

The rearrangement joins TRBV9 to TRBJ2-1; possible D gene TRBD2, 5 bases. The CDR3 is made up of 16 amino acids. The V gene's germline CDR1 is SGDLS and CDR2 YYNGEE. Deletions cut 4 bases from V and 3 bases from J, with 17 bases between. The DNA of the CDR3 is TGTGCCAGCAGCTCTCCCGGACTCACAAACTACAATGAGCAGTTCTTC. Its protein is CASSSPGLTNYNEQFF.

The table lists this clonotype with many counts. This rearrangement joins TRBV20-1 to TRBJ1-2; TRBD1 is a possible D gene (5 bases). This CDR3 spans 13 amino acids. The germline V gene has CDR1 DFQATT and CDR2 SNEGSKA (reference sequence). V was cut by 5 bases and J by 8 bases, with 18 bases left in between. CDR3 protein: CSAQTGTNIGYTF. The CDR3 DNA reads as TGCAGTGCTCAGACCGGGACTAACATAGGCTACACCTTC.

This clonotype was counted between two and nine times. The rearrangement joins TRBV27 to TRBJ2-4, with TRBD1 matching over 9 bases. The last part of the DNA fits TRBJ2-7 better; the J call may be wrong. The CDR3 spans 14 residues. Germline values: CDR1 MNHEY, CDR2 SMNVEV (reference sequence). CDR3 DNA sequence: TGTGCCAGCAGTTCGGGACAGGGTTCCCACGAGCAGTACTTC. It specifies CASSSGQGSHEQYF.

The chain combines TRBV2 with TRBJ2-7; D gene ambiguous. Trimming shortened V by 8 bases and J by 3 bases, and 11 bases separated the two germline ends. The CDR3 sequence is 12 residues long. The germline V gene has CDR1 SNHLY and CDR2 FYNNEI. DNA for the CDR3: TGTGCCAGCCTGCGGTCGGGCTACGAGCAGTACTTC. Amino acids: CASLRSGYEQYF.